The TCR beta chain under discussion was sequenced for a study of human T cells and chemical hapten exposure. TCRdb itself ran the RACE reads through MiXCR, one entry per CDR3 protein. The sample includes 90,000 to 110,000 distinct CDR3 sequences, less than 45% of them seen just once. Concerning this clonotype itself: Antigen specificity is unknown.

Study-wide points: The number of TCRs over 1 in 1000 frequency stayed unchanged after DPC.

The V end lost 0 bases, the J end lost 6 bases, and 14 bases lay between the germline ends. The CDR3 runs to 15 residues. Germline V CDR1 and CDR2: SGHKS, YYEKEE (reference sequence). Time point given: patch test 3, about 24 weeks after DPC sensitization. The treatment is: therapeutic diphenylcyclopropenone sensitization with weekly scalp DPC. Participating donors were patients with alopecia, aged 18 to 70 years, considered appropriate candidates for DPC. This receptor was identified in a man aged 35 to 55 with alopecia areata. Some clones in this sample may be carry-over from other donors' samples. This chain connects TRBV5-5 to TRBJ2-3, with D perhaps given as TRBD1 or TRBD2 (6 bases each). Here the sequenced sample was whole blood, taken in connection with sensitization to the hapten diphenylcyclopropenone (DPC). CDR3: CASSLVLRGGDTQYF. The CDR3, as DNA: TGTGCCAGCAGCTTGGTGCTGCGAGGGGGGGATACGCAGTATTTT. The variable domain in full, with the rest retrieved from reference TRBV5-5 and TRBJ2-3, is DAGVTQSPTHLIKTRGQQVTLRCSPISGHKSVSWYQQVLGQGPQFIFQYYEKEERGRGNFPDRFSARQFPNYSSELNVNALLLGDSALYLCASSLVLRGGDTQYFGPGTRLTVL.